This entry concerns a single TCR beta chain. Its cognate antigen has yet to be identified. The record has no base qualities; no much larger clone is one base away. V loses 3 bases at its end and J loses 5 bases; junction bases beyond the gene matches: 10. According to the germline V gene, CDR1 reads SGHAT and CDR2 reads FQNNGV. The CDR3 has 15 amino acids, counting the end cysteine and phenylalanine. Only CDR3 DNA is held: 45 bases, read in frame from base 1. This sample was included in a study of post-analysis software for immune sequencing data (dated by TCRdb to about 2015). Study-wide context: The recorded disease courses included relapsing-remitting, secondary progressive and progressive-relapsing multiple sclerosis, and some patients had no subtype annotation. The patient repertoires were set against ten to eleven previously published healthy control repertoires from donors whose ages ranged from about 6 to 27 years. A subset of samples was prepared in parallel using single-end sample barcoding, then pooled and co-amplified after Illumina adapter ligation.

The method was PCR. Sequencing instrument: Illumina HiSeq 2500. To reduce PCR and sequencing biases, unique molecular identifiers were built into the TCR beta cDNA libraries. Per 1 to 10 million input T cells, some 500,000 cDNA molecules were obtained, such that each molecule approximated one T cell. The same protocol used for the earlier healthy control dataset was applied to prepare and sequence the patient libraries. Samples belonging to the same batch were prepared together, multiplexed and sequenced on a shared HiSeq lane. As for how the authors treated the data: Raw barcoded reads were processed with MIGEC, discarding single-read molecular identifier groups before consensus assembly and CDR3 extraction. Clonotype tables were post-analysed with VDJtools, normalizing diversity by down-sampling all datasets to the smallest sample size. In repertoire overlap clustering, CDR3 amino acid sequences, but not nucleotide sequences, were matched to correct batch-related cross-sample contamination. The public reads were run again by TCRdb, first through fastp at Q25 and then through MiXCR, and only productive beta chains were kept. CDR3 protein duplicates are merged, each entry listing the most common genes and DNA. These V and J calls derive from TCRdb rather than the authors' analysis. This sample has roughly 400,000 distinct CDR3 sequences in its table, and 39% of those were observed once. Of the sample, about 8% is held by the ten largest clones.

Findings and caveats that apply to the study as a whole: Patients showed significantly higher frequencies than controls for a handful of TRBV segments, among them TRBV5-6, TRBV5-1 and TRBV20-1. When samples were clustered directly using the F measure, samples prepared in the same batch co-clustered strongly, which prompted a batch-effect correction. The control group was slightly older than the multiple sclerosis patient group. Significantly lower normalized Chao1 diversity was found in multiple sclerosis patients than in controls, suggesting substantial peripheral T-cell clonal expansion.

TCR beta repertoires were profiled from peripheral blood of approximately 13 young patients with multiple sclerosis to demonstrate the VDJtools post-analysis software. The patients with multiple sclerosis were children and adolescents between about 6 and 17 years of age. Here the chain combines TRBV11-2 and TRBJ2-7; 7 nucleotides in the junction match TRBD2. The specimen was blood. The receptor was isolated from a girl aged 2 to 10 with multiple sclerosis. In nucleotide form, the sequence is TGTGCCAGCAGCTTCGGATTCGGGACTACTAACGAGCAGTACTTC. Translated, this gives CASSFGFGTTNEQYF.